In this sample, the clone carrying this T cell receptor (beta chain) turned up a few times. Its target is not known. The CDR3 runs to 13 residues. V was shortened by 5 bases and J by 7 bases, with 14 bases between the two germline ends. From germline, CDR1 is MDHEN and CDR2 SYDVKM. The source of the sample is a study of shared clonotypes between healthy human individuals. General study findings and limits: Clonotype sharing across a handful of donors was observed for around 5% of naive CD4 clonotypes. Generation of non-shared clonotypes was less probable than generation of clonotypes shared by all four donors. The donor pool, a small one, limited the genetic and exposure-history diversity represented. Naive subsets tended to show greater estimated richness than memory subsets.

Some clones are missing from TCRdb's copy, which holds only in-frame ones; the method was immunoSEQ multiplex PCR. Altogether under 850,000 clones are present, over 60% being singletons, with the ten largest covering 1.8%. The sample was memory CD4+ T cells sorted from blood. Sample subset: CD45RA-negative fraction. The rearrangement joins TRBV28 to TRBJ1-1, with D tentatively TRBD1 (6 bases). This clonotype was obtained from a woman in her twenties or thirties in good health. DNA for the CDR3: TGTGCCAGCAGTCTGCAGGGGCGGGGTGAAGCTTTCTTT. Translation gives CASSLQGRGEAFF.